The clone carrying this T cell receptor (beta chain) has only a few counts. Treatment indicated: oral pan-JAK inhibitor, 5-10 mg twice daily. Sequencing templates came from extracted RNA that was reverse transcribed into cDNA. Only in-frame clones appear in the TCRdb table, and some are missing; sequencing was by immunoSEQ multiplex PCR. The sample records about 160,000 clones, 50% to 65% being singletons. This specimen comes from a study of CD8+ T cells in alopecia areata. Germline V gene sequence: CDR1 SNHLY, CDR2 FYNNEI. Trimming shortened V by 4 bases and J by 1 base, and 5 bases separated the two germline ends. CDR3 length: 13 amino acids.

The input for sequencing was CD4+ T cells sorted from blood, taken at week 24, from a patient treated with tofacitinib. The TCR sequence derives from a human donor with alopecia areata. The chain has TRBV2 and TRBJ1-5, with D unresolved. CDR3 coding DNA: TGTGCCAGCAGTGTTGGAAGCAATCAGCCCCAGCATTTT. Protein product: CASSVGSNQPQHF.